The 21 T cell receptor beta chains below were found in one sample sequenced in a study of CD4+ T cells in melanoma (dated by TCRdb to 2021 to 2024). Library prep was done by the immunoSEQ multiplex PCR assay. TCRdb provides this immuneACCESS table in a form limited to in-frame rearrangements. Some clones are lacking; in checked studies, under half of them reflect an unresolved V gene, and why the rest are absent is not known. The table for this sample lists about 10,000 clones; over 60% of them were counted only once. The ten most abundant clones make up under 25% of the sample. The sample comprised cells from a culture (not recorded whether cultured in vitro). These receptors originate from a human donor with melanoma.

This chain links TRBV4-1 with TRBJ1-1; a possible D gene is TRBD1 (5 bases). The CDR3 sequence is 15 residues long. The V gene lost 4 bases and the J gene lost 6 bases, with 18 bases spanning the gap. The V gene's germline CDR1 is MGHRA and CDR2 YSYEKL. The CDR3 sequence: CASSPGPGTGAEAFF. Here the CDR3 DNA reads TGCGCCAGCAGCCCAGGACCCGGGACCGGGGCTGAAGCTTTCTTT.

The V gene is TRBV11-2, the J gene TRBJ2-5; D gene uncertain. The CDR3 spans 15 residues. Germline values: CDR1 SGHAT, CDR2 FQNNGV. The germline V and J ends were trimmed by 7 bases and 1 base, with 16 bases remaining between them. The CDR3 protein is CASTATRVVQETQYF. In DNA form, the CDR3 reads TGTGCCAGCACCGCAACCCGGGTGGTCCAAGAGACCCAGTACTTC.

The chain combines TRBV29-1 with TRBJ1-1; the D is unclear. The germline gives CDR1 SQVTM, CDR2 ANQGSEA. V dropped 7 bases and J dropped 5 bases, with 17 bases sitting between them. The CDR3 covers 13 residues. CDR3 sequence: CSGSHIRGTEAFF. The CDR3 DNA sequence: TGCAGCGGCAGTCATATAAGAGGAACTGAAGCTTTCTTT. The full variable domain, completed using reference TRBV29-1 and TRBJ1-1, is SAVISQKPSRDICQRGTSLTIQCQVDSQVTMMFWYRQQPGQSLTLIATANQGSEATYESGFVIDKFPISRPNLTFSTLTVSNMSPEDSSIYLCSGSHIRGTEAFFGQGTRLTVV.

The chain is built from TRBV28 and TRBJ1-5; 9 bases agree with TRBD1. Germline V gene lookup returns CDR1 MDHEN and CDR2 SYDVKM. The CDR3 extends over 16 amino acids. J gave up 4 bases and V 5 bases, and 9 bases lay outside the gene matches. CDR3 sequence reads: CASSQDRGRSNQPQHF. DNA for the CDR3: TGTGCCAGCAGTCAGGACAGGGGTCGAAGTAATCAGCCCCAGCATTTT.

The CDR3 protein is CASSTYRGEGYEQYF. The CDR3 DNA reads as TGTGCCAGCAGCACATACAGGGGGGAAGGGTACGAGCAGTACTTC. The V call is TRBV11-2, the J call TRBJ2-7; 8 positions match TRBD1. The CDR3 spans 15 residues. V lost 5 bases, J lost 4 bases, and 10 bases stayed unmatched. Germline V gene data show CDR1 as SGHAT and CDR2 as FQNNGV.

J is TRBJ1-2 and V is TRBV11-2; D is unresolved. Germline values: CDR1 SGHAT, CDR2 FQNNGV. V was shortened by 5 bases and J by 4 bases, with 11 bases between the two germline ends. The length of the CDR3 is 13 residues. The CDR3 spells CASSPSAVYGYTF. The DNA of the CDR3 is TGTGCCAGCAGCCCCAGTGCGGTCTATGGCTACACCTTC.

The chain employs TRBV3-1 (or the pseudogene TRBV3-2) and TRBJ2-4, with D perhaps matching TRBD1 or TRBD2 (6 bases each). Germline assignment: CDR1 LGHDT and CDR2 YNNKEL (reference sequence). With 7 bases removed from V and 4 bases from J, the gap between germline ends came to 11 bases. The CDR3 extends over 13 amino acids. CDR3 sequence reads: CASTQGTKNIQYF. The CDR3 nucleotides are TGTGCCAGCACCCAGGGGACTAAAAACATTCAGTACTTC.

This clone is deemed large. V usage is TRBV5-6 and J usage is TRBJ1-1, with D unresolved. Looked up from germline, CDR1 is SGHDT and CDR2 is YYEEEE. CDR3 size: 13 residues. V was trimmed by 3 bases and J by 3 bases, leaving 9 bases between them. The CDR3 sequence is CASSSDDYTEAFF. The CDR3 region has the DNA TGTGCCAGCAGCTCGGACGATTACACTGAAGCTTTCTTT.

CDR3 amino acids: CASSFYAETQYF. CDR3 sequence (DNA): TGTGCCAGCAGTTTCTATGCTGAGACCCAGTACTTC. The chain combines TRBV12-3 or TRBV12-4 with TRBJ2-5; D not resolved. CDR3 length: 12 amino acids. V was shortened by 3 bases and J by 5 bases, with 7 bases between the two germline ends.

The genes are TRBV18 and TRBJ2-7, with 7 bases fitting TRBD2. The CDR3 extends over 14 amino acids. Germline CDR1 and CDR2: KGHSH and LQKENI. V dropped 2 bases and J dropped 2; count of bases not matched to a gene: 3. CDR3 sequence: CASSPTGTTYEQYF. In DNA, the CDR3 is TGTGCCAGCTCACCAACCGGGACTACCTACGAGCAGTACTTC.

The chain couples TRBV5-6 to TRBJ2-7, with 11 positions matching TRBD2. CDR1 and CDR2 from the germline V gene are SGHDT and YYEEEE. The CDR3 spans 18 residues. V dropped 2 bases and J dropped 1; count of bases not matched to a gene: 11. The CDR3 region has the DNA TGTGCCAGCAGCTTAATGCTAGCGGGGGGTCCTCGGTCCTACGAGCAGTACTTC. Translation: CASSLMLAGGPRSYEQYF.

This clone has a single count. The rearrangement uses TRBV6-1 and TRBJ2-5, with TRBD1 matching over 8 bases. Trimming cost V 1 base and J 5 bases; bases outside gene matches: 9. The germline CDR1 and CDR2 sequences are MNHNS and SASEGT. This CDR3 has 16 residues. The CDR3 sequence is CASSEVGQADRETQYF. Written as DNA, the CDR3 is TGTGCCAGCAGTGAAGTGGGACAGGCAGATAGGGAGACCCAGTACTTC.

The chain uses TRBV12-3 or TRBV12-4 and TRBJ1-4; 7 nucleotides align to TRBD1. There are 13 residues in the CDR3. J was trimmed by 8 bases and V by 6 bases; bases with no gene match: 6. CDR3 bases: TGTGCCAGCAGCCAGGGGGGGGTGGAAAAACTGTTTTTT. It encodes CASSQGGVEKLFF.

The chain employs TRBV6-4 and TRBJ1-1; TRBD1 is a possible D gene (5 bases). V lost 4 bases and J lost 1, with 7 bases in between. The V gene's germline CDR1 is MRHNA and CDR2 SNTAGT. The CDR3 has 13 residues. The CDR3 is CASSATGNTEAFF. CDR3 sequence (DNA): TGTGCCAGCAGTGCAACAGGGAACACTGAAGCTTTCTTT.

This chain uses TRBV19 with TRBJ2-3; 12 nucleotides agree with TRBD2. The CDR3 consists of 15 residues. Looked up from germline, CDR1 is LNHDA and CDR2 is SQIVND (reference sequence). With V trimmed by 5 bases and J by 5 bases, 5 bases remained unmatched. As DNA, the CDR3 is TGTGCCAGTAGTCCGACTAGCGGGGGTGGAGATACGCAGTATTTT. The encoded protein is CASSPTSGGGDTQYF.

The chain has TRBV20-1 and TRBJ2-5; D uncertain. Germline CDR1 is DFQATT and CDR2 is SNEGSKA (reference sequence). The CDR3 is 11 residues long. V lost 6 bases, J lost 0 bases, and 5 bases lay in between. CDR3 in DNA: TGCAGTGCCTTATACCAAGAGACCCAGTACTTC. Translating gives CSALYQETQYF.

By proportion, this clone is medium-sized. This chain uses TRBV12-3 or TRBV12-4 with TRBJ2-7, with TRBD2 matching over 7 bases. J lost 7 bases, V lost 3 bases, and 6 bases had no gene match. The CDR3 totals 13 residues. The CDR3 protein is CASSFTRAGEQYF. CDR3 DNA sequence: TGTGCCAGCAGTTTCACAAGAGCGGGAGAGCAGTACTTC.

This rearrangement joins TRBV9 to TRBJ1-2, with D perhaps TRBD1 (6 bases). Trimming pared 2 bases from V and 3 bases from J, leaving 8 bases between. Germline CDR1 and CDR2: SGDLS and YYNGEE. The CDR3 loop spans 13 amino acids. The DNA of the CDR3 is TGTGCCAGCAGCGTGGACAGCTACTATGGCTACACCTTC. Its translation is CASSVDSYYGYTF.

This chain joins TRBV29-1 and TRBJ2-3; TRBD2 aligns across 7 bases. This CDR3 region has 15 residues. With V trimmed by 5 bases and J by 1 base, 9 bases remained unmatched. The germline V gene encodes CDR1 SQVTM and CDR2 ANQGSEA. The CDR3 spells CSVLGSAGGTDTQYF. Written as DNA, the CDR3 is TGCAGCGTTCTCGGATCGGCGGGGGGCACAGATACGCAGTATTTT.

This chain links TRBV19 with TRBJ1-1; D gene uncertain. Germline assignment: CDR1 LNHDA and CDR2 SQIVND (reference sequence). V shed 7 bases and J shed 0 bases, with 12 bases lying between them. The CDR3 is made up of 14 amino acids. CDR3 nucleotides: TGTGCCAGTAATCCGAGAGTCATGAACACTGAAGCTTTCTTT. It is translated as CASNPRVMNTEAFF.

The chain uses TRBV6-6 and TRBJ1-5; D gene ambiguous. Trimming left V 0 bases short and J 5 bases short, with 2 bases between. Germline assignment: CDR1 MNHNY and CDR2 SVGAGI (reference sequence). The CDR3 extends over 12 amino acids. This chain's CDR3 is CASSYSDQPQHF. The DNA of the CDR3 is TGTGCCAGCAGTTACTCGGATCAGCCCCAGCATTTT.